Listed below are T cell receptor beta chains from one sample, sequenced in a study of early T cells in non-severe SARS-CoV-2 infection. MiXCR, run by TCRdb on the 5' RACE reads, gives a single entry per CDR3 protein. The sample has fewer than 30,000 distinct CDR3 sequences; 9.5% to 10% are singletons. Material: whole blood. These receptor sequences come from an adult who was a healthcare worker with PCR-confirmed SARS-CoV-2 infection or an uninfected control (not recorded which). The CDR3 runs from the conserved cysteine through the conserved F or W. The order of the fields is J gene, D gene, V gene, clone size, CDR3 protein, CDR3 DNA. The D gene is left open where the match is weak. Clone size is shown for a subset of rows, as once, few, many or a class of expanded clone.

TRBJ1-6,NA,TRBV20-1,few,CSAREGGRSYNSPLHF,TGCAGTGCTAGAGAGGGGGGGCGCTCCTATAATTCACCCCTCCACTTT
TRBJ1-2,NA,TRBV30,NA,CAWTTYYGYTF,TGTGCCTGGACTACTTACTATGGCTACACCTTC
TRBJ1-1,NA,TRBV10-3,many,CAISGGGRYTEAFF,TGTGCCATCAGTGGTGGGGGGCGCTACACTGAAGCTTTCTTT
TRBJ2-1,TRBD1,TRBV29-1,many,CSAASGTANNEQFF,TGCAGCGCAGCTTCCGGGACAGCGAACAATGAGCAGTTCTTC
TRBJ2-2,TRBD1,TRBV5-4,NA,CASSGTDRNTGELFF,TGTGCCAGCAGTGGGACAGATCGGAACACCGGGGAGCTGTTTTTT
TRBJ2-2,NA,TRBV20-1,many,CSATGTPNTGELFF,TGCAGTGCTACCGGGACTCCGAACACCGGGGAGCTGTTTTTT
TRBJ2-3,TRBD2,TRBV12-3/TRBV12-4,many,CASSQTSGGTDTQYF,TGTGCCAGCAGTCAGACTAGCGGGGGGACAGATACGCAGTATTTT
TRBJ2-2,NA,TRBV30,few,CAWRGMGTGELFF,TGTGCCTGGAGGGGGATGGGGACCGGGGAGCTGTTTTTT
TRBJ2-3,NA,TRBV7-9,many,CASSRGPETQYF,TGTGCCAGCAGCCGAGGACCTGAAACGCAGTATTTT
TRBJ2-1,TRBD1,TRBV30,few,CAWSMTGGEQFF,TGTGCCTGGAGTATGACAGGGGGCGAGCAGTTCTTC
TRBJ1-2,NA,TRBV4-3,many,CASSQAGRGGYTF,TGCGCCAGCAGCCAAGCAGGCAGGGGAGGCTACACCTTC
TRBJ2-3,TRBD1,TRBV7-9,many,CASSSPGTGGSDTQYF,TGTGCCAGCAGCTCTCCCGGGACAGGGGGCTCAGATACGCAGTATTTT
TRBJ2-5,NA,TRBV29-1,many,CSVGILETQYF,TGCAGCGTTGGAATCCTAGAGACCCAGTACTTC
TRBJ1-1,TRBD1,TRBV7-2,NA,CASSLDRGRAEAFF,TGTGCCAGCAGCCTCGACAGGGGGCGGGCTGAAGCTTTCTTT
TRBJ2-6,TRBD1,TRBV5-4,many,CASSSGTGGPGGANVLTF,TGTGCCAGCAGCTCCGGGACAGGGGGCCCGGGCGGGGCCAACGTCCTGACTTTC
TRBJ1-4,NA,TRBV14,many,CASSQQTPTNEKLFF,TGTGCCAGCAGCCAACAGACCCCAACTAATGAAAAACTGTTTTTT
TRBJ1-2,NA,TRBV7-9,many,CASSLWDDDGYTF,TGTGCCAGCAGCTTATGGGATGATGATGGCTACACCTTC
TRBJ1-2,NA,TRBV7-2,few,CASSLEGGYGYTF,TGTGCCAGCAGCTTAGAAGGAGGCTATGGCTACACCTTC
TRBJ2-6,NA,TRBV7-6,many,CASSHNQRSSGANVLTF,TGTGCCAGCAGCCACAACCAAAGGTCCTCTGGGGCCAACGTCCTGACTTTC
TRBJ1-1,NA,TRBV5-1,many,CASSLDGGTEAFF,TGCGCCAGCAGCTTGGATGGGGGCACTGAAGCTTTCTTT
TRBJ2-1,TRBD2,TRBV7-2,few,CASSPGLAGGPVFEQFF,TGTGCCAGCAGCCCTGGACTAGCGGGGGGGCCTGTGTTTGAGCAGTTCTTC
TRBJ2-4,NA,TRBV12-5,many,CASGLVRGAKNIQYF,TGTGCTAGTGGTTTGGTAAGGGGGGCCAAAAACATTCAGTACTTC
TRBJ2-7,TRBD1,TRBV19,NA,CASSLGTGQGTYEQYF,TGTGCCAGTAGTTTGGGGACGGGACAGGGAACTTACGAGCAGTACTTC
TRBJ1-1,NA,TRBV7-3,few,CASSFSMGTEAFF,TGTGCCAGCAGCTTCTCTATGGGGACTGAAGCTTTCTTT
TRBJ2-1,TRBD2,TRBV20-1,few,CSARDRLAGVSGEQFF,TGCAGTGCTAGAGATCGACTAGCGGGGGTTTCGGGTGAGCAGTTCTTC
TRBJ1-2,NA,TRBV3-1,NA,CASSQTAYGYIF,TGTGCCAGCAGCCAAACGGCCTATGGCTACATCTTC
TRBJ2-7,NA,TRBV6-1,many,CASSGGGGNFEQYF,TGTGCCAGCAGTGGCGGAGGAGGTAATTTCGAGCAGTACTTC